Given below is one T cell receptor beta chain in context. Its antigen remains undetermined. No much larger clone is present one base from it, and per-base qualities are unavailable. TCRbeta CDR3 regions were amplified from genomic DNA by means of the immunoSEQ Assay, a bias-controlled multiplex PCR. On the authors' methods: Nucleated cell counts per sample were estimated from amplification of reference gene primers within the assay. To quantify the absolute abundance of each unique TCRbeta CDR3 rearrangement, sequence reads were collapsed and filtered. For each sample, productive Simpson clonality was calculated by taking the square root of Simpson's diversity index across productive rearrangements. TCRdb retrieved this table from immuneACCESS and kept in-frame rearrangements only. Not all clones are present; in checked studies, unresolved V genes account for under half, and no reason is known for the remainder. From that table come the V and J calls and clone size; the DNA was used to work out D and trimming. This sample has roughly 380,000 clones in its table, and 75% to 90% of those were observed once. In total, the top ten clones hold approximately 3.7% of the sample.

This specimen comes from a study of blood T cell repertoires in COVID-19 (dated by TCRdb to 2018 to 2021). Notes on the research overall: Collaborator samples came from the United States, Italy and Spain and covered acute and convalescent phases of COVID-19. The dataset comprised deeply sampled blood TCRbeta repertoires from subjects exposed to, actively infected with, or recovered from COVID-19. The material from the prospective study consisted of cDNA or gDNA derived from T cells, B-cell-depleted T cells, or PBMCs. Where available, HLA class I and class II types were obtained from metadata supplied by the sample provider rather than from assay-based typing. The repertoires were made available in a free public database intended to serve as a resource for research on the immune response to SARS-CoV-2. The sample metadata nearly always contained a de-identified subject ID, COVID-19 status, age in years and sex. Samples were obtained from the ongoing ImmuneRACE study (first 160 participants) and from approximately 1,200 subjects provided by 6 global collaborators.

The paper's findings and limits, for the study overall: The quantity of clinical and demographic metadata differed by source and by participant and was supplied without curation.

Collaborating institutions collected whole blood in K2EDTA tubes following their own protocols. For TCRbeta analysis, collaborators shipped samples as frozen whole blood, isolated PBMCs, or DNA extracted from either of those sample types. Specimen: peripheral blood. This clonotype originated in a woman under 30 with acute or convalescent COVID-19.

CDR3 sequence: CASSPREGLGETQYF. The DNA reads as follows: TGTGCCAGCTCACCGCGGGAGGGCCTTGGGGAGACCCAGTACTTC. Recombination linked TRBV18 to TRBJ2-5, and 9 junction bases match TRBD2. Germline trimming amounts to 3 bases on V and 5 bases on J, with 7 as the count of junction bases outside the gene matches. The CDR3 starts with the cysteine, ends with the phenylalanine, and has 15 residues. Only CDR3 DNA remains: 45 bases, in frame from the first base. The germline V gene gives CDR1 as KGHSH and CDR2 as LQKENI.